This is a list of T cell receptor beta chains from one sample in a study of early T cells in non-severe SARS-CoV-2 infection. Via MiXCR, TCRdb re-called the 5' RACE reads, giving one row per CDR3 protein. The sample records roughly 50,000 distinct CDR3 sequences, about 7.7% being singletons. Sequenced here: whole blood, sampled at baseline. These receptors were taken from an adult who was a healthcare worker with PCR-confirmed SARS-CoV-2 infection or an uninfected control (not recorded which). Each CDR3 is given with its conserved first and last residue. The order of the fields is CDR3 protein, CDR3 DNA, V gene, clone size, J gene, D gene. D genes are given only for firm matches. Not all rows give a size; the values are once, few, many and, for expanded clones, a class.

CDR3 protein: CSARDLAGVAYEQYF; CDR3 DNA: TGCAGTGCTAGAGATCTAGCGGGAGTAGCCTACGAGCAGTACTTC; V gene: TRBV20-1; clone size: many; J gene: TRBJ2-7; D gene: TRBD2
CDR3 protein: CASSAASGSTGELFF; CDR3 DNA: TGTGCCAGCAGTGCCGCTAGCGGGAGTACCGGGGAGCTGTTTTTT; V gene: TRBV2; clone size: many; J gene: TRBJ2-2; D gene: TRBD2
CDR3 protein: CPKPEALAGVDTQYF; CDR3 DNA: TGTCCCAAGCCGGAGGCACTAGCGGGAGTGGATACGCAGTATTTT; V gene: TRBV11-2; clone size: few; J gene: TRBJ2-3; D gene: TRBD2
CDR3 protein: CASKSVVGRVNNEQFF; CDR3 DNA: TGTGCCAGCAAAAGTGTAGTGGGACGCGTGAACAATGAGCAGTTCTTC; V gene: TRBV28; clone size: many; J gene: TRBJ2-1; D gene: .
CDR3 protein: CASSWRDSGNTIYF; CDR3 DNA: TGTGCCAGCAGCTGGAGGGACAGCGGAAACACCATATATTTT; V gene: TRBV5-6; clone size: .; J gene: TRBJ1-3; D gene: TRBD1
CDR3 protein: CASGGLRSYNEQFF; CDR3 DNA: TGTGCCAGCGGGGGGTTGAGGTCCTACAATGAGCAGTTCTTC; V gene: TRBV11-2; clone size: few; J gene: TRBJ2-1; D gene: .
CDR3 protein: CASSASSTEAFF; CDR3 DNA: TGTGCCAGCAGCGCAAGCAGCACTGAAGCTTTCTTT; V gene: TRBV7-9; clone size: many; J gene: TRBJ1-1; D gene: .
CDR3 protein: CASSGQGNTQYF; CDR3 DNA: TGTGCCAGCAGTGGACAGGGGAACACGCAGTATTTT; V gene: TRBV27; clone size: many; J gene: TRBJ2-3; D gene: TRBD1
CDR3 protein: CASSFGTVNEQFF; CDR3 DNA: TGTGCCAGCAGCTTCGGGACTGTCAATGAGCAGTTCTTC; V gene: TRBV5-4; clone size: many; J gene: TRBJ2-1; D gene: .
CDR3 protein: CASSQDTSGEQYF; CDR3 DNA: TGTGCCAGCAGCCAAGATACTAGCGGGGAGCAGTACTTC; V gene: TRBV4-2; clone size: .; J gene: TRBJ2-7; D gene: TRBD2
CDR3 protein: CASRKLAGELNEQFF; CDR3 DNA: TGTGCCAGCAGAAAACTAGCGGGAGAACTCAATGAGCAGTTCTTC; V gene: TRBV6-2/TRBV6-3; clone size: few; J gene: TRBJ2-1; D gene: TRBD2
CDR3 protein: CASSLALAGVNEQFF; CDR3 DNA: TGTGCCAGCAGTTTAGCCTTAGCGGGAGTGAATGAGCAGTTCTTC; V gene: TRBV12-3/TRBV12-4; clone size: few; J gene: TRBJ2-1; D gene: TRBD2
CDR3 protein: CASSYSGRDLYSNQPQHF; CDR3 DNA: TGTGCCAGCAGTTACTCTGGCCGAGACCTTTATAGCAATCAGCCCCAGCATTTT; V gene: TRBV6-6; clone size: many; J gene: TRBJ1-5; D gene: .
CDR3 protein: CASSFRGSGANVLTF; CDR3 DNA: TGTGCCAGCAGTTTTAGGGGCTCTGGGGCCAACGTCCTGACTTTC; V gene: TRBV12-3/TRBV12-4; clone size: .; J gene: TRBJ2-6; D gene: .
CDR3 protein: CASSQDRVGFRTDTQYF; CDR3 DNA: TGCGCCAGCAGCCAAGATCGAGTGGGGTTTAGAACAGATACGCAGTATTTT; V gene: TRBV4-1; clone size: many; J gene: TRBJ2-3; D gene: .
CDR3 protein: CASSQHSGPSYEQYF; CDR3 DNA: TGTGCCAGCAGCCAACATAGCGGGCCCTCCTACGAGCAGTACTTC; V gene: TRBV3-1; clone size: few; J gene: TRBJ2-7; D gene: TRBD2
CDR3 protein: CASSQDSGTYNEQFF; CDR3 DNA: TGCGCCAGCAGCCAAGATAGCGGGACCTACAATGAGCAGTTCTTC; V gene: TRBV4-1; clone size: .; J gene: TRBJ2-1; D gene: TRBD2
CDR3 protein: CASSPQATGALTDTQYF; CDR3 DNA: TGTGCCAGCTCACCACAGGCTACAGGGGCCCTCACAGATACGCAGTATTTT; V gene: TRBV18; clone size: few; J gene: TRBJ2-3; D gene: TRBD1
CDR3 protein: CASSLNPFYEQYF; CDR3 DNA: TGTGCCAGCAGTTTAAACCCCTTCTACGAGCAGTACTTC; V gene: TRBV12-3/TRBV12-4; clone size: few; J gene: TRBJ2-7; D gene: .
CDR3 protein: CASIAPNGGLQPQHF; CDR3 DNA: TGTGCCAGCATCGCCCCGAACGGGGGGCTCCAGCCCCAGCATTTT; V gene: TRBV21-1; clone size: few; J gene: TRBJ1-5; D gene: .
CDR3 protein: CASSPLHEQFF; CDR3 DNA: TGTGCCAGCAGCCCCCTCCATGAGCAGTTCTTC; V gene: TRBV7-2; clone size: few; J gene: TRBJ2-1; D gene: .
CDR3 protein: CASSLVSGNNEQFF; CDR3 DNA: TGCGCCAGCAGCTTGGTATCAGGGAACAATGAGCAGTTCTTC; V gene: TRBV5-1; clone size: .; J gene: TRBJ2-1; D gene: .
CDR3 protein: CASSYGGTSGSKNIQYF; CDR3 DNA: TGTGCCAGCAGTTACGGAGGGACTAGCGGGAGTAAAAACATTCAGTACTTC; V gene: TRBV6-5; clone size: few; J gene: TRBJ2-4; D gene: TRBD2
CDR3 protein: CAWNLALAGAGEQFF; CDR3 DNA: TGTGCCTGGAATTTGGCACTAGCGGGAGCGGGTGAGCAGTTCTTC; V gene: TRBV30; clone size: .; J gene: TRBJ2-1; D gene: TRBD2
CDR3 protein: CASSFAEGVAFF; CDR3 DNA: TGTGCCAGCAGTTTCGCTGAGGGGGTGGCTTTCTTT; V gene: TRBV6-5; clone size: .; J gene: TRBJ1-1; D gene: .
CDR3 protein: CASRAGTGPYEQYF; CDR3 DNA: TGTGCCAGCAGAGCCGGGACAGGGCCTTACGAGCAGTACTTC; V gene: TRBV6-5; clone size: few; J gene: TRBJ2-7; D gene: TRBD1
CDR3 protein: CASSHITREETQYF; CDR3 DNA: TGTGCCAGCAGCCATATAACTAGAGAGGAGACCCAGTACTTC; V gene: TRBV14; clone size: many; J gene: TRBJ2-5; D gene: .
CDR3 protein: CSVRGTGLETQYF; CDR3 DNA: TGCAGCGTTCGGGGCACGGGGTTGGAGACCCAGTACTTC; V gene: TRBV29-1; clone size: many; J gene: TRBJ2-5; D gene: .
CDR3 protein: CASSQRKTSGYRTDTQYF; CDR3 DNA: TGTGCCAGCAGCCAACGAAAGACTAGCGGGTACCGCACAGATACGCAGTATTTT; V gene: TRBV12-3/TRBV12-4; clone size: few; J gene: TRBJ2-3; D gene: TRBD2
CDR3 protein: CASQKGAGTNEKLFF; CDR3 DNA: TGCGCCAGCCAGAAGGGGGCAGGGACTAATGAAAAACTGTTTTTT; V gene: TRBV4-1; clone size: few; J gene: TRBJ1-4; D gene: TRBD1
CDR3 protein: CASSSSGTSYNEQFF; CDR3 DNA: TGTGCCAGCAGCTCTAGCGGGACCTCCTACAATGAGCAGTTCTTC; V gene: TRBV7-6; clone size: many; J gene: TRBJ2-1; D gene: TRBD2
CDR3 protein: CAISDSRDRSTDTQYF; CDR3 DNA: TGTGCCATCAGTGATTCCCGGGACAGAAGCACAGATACGCAGTATTTT; V gene: TRBV10-3; clone size: many; J gene: TRBJ2-3; D gene: TRBD1
CDR3 protein: CASILGSGSGPQHF; CDR3 DNA: TGTGCCAGCATTTTAGGGTCCGGGTCAGGGCCCCAGCATTTT; V gene: TRBV12-3/TRBV12-4; clone size: many; J gene: TRBJ1-5; D gene: .
CDR3 protein: CASRAGDRELFF; CDR3 DNA: TGTGCCAGCAGAGCAGGGGACCGGGAGCTGTTTTTT; V gene: TRBV2; clone size: .; J gene: TRBJ2-2; D gene: .
CDR3 protein: CASSPSQGPLAGESYNEQFF; CDR3 DNA: TGTGCCAGCAGCCCCTCACAGGGCCCACTAGCGGGAGAATCCTACAATGAGCAGTTCTTC; V gene: TRBV28; clone size: many; J gene: TRBJ2-1; D gene: TRBD2
CDR3 protein: CASSQPVEPNEQFF; CDR3 DNA: TGTGCCAGCAGCCAACCTGTTGAACCAAATGAGCAGTTCTTC; V gene: TRBV4-2; clone size: .; J gene: TRBJ2-1; D gene: .
CDR3 protein: CASVRDSPQETQYF; CDR3 DNA: TGCGCCAGCGTAAGGGACAGCCCACAAGAGACCCAGTACTTC; V gene: TRBV5-1; clone size: .; J gene: TRBJ2-5; D gene: TRBD1
CDR3 protein: CASSAAPSGRAGEQYF; CDR3 DNA: TGTGCCAGCAGCGCAGCCCCAAGCGGGAGGGCCGGCGAGCAGTACTTC; V gene: TRBV7-8; clone size: .; J gene: TRBJ2-7; D gene: TRBD2
CDR3 protein: CARCTGTGHNQPQHF; CDR3 DNA: TGTGCCAGGTGCACCGGGACAGGTCACAATCAGCCCCAGCATTTT; V gene: TRBV19; clone size: .; J gene: TRBJ1-5; D gene: TRBD1
CDR3 protein: CASRTSGRRSDTQYF; CDR3 DNA: TGTGCCAGCAGGACTAGCGGGAGGAGATCGGATACGCAGTATTTT; V gene: TRBV11-2; clone size: many; J gene: TRBJ2-3; D gene: TRBD2
CDR3 protein: CASSLRAGEQFF; CDR3 DNA: TGTGCCAGCAGTTTAAGGGCTGGTGAGCAGTTCTTC; V gene: TRBV28; clone size: .; J gene: TRBJ2-1; D gene: .
CDR3 protein: CASSSPTGEVTGELFF; CDR3 DNA: TGTGCCAGCAGCTCTCCGACAGGGGAAGTCACCGGGGAGCTGTTTTTT; V gene: TRBV11-2; clone size: many; J gene: TRBJ2-2; D gene: TRBD1
CDR3 protein: CASSDSLGLAGAMYTQYF; CDR3 DNA: TGTGCCAGCAGTGACTCGTTAGGACTAGCGGGAGCGATGTATACGCAGTATTTT; V gene: TRBV6-4; clone size: many; J gene: TRBJ2-3; D gene: TRBD2
CDR3 protein: CASSVSGTNYGYTF; CDR3 DNA: TGTGCCAGCAGTGTCAGCGGGACCAATTATGGCTACACCTTC; V gene: TRBV2; clone size: .; J gene: TRBJ1-2; D gene: .
CDR3 protein: CASSLPLTSTEAFF; CDR3 DNA: TGTGCCAGCAGCTTGCCCTTGACGAGCACTGAAGCTTTCTTT; V gene: TRBV6-2/TRBV6-3; clone size: few; J gene: TRBJ1-1; D gene: .
CDR3 protein: CASSQEGRVANTEAFF; CDR3 DNA: TGCGCCAGCAGCCAAGAAGGGAGGGTGGCGAACACTGAAGCTTTCTTT; V gene: TRBV4-1; clone size: few; J gene: TRBJ1-1; D gene: .
CDR3 protein: CASSLASGSLYEQYF; CDR3 DNA: TGTGCCAGCAGTTTAGCCTCCGGGAGTTTATACGAGCAGTACTTC; V gene: TRBV12-3/TRBV12-4; clone size: few; J gene: TRBJ2-7; D gene: .
CDR3 protein: CASSSSGRAYEQYF; CDR3 DNA: TGTGCCAGCAGCTCTAGCGGGAGAGCCTACGAGCAGTACTTC; V gene: TRBV7-2; clone size: .; J gene: TRBJ2-7; D gene: TRBD2